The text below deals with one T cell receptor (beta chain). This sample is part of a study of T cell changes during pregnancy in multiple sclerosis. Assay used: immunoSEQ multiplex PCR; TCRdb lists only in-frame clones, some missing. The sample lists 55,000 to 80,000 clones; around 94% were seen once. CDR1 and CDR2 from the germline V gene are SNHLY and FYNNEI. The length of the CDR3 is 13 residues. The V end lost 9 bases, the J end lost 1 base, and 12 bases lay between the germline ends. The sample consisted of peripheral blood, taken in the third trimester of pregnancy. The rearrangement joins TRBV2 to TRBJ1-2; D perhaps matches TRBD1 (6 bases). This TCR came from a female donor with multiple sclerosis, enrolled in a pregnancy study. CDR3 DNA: TGTGCCAGGTGGGACAAGCTTAACTATGGCTACACCTTC. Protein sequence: CARWDKLNYGYTF.